Listed below are T cell receptor beta chains from one sample, sequenced in a study of blood T cell repertoires in COVID-19. Clones were read by immunoSEQ multiplex PCR, and TCRdb kept only the in-frame ones, dropping some. The sample carries 300,000 or so clones, 75% to 90% recorded once. The sample comprised peripheral blood. These receptors originate from a middle-aged woman with acute or convalescent COVID-19. CDR3s include the opening cysteine and the closing phenylalanine or tryptophan. A D gene is named only where the DNA matches it firmly. Only part of the rows carry a size: once, few, many, or a class if the clone is expanded.

clone size: NA
V gene: TRBV2
D gene: NA
J gene: TRBJ1-1
CDR3 DNA: TGTGCCAGCACCAGTTCGCAGGGCACTGAAGCTTTCTTT
CDR3 protein: CASTSSQGTEAFF

clone size: NA
V gene: TRBV3-1/TRBV3-2
D gene: NA
J gene: TRBJ1-4
CDR3 DNA: TGTGCCAGCAGCCAAGAAGGGTCCACAGGGCGAGATTACGAAAAACTGTTTTTT
CDR3 protein: CASSQEGSTGRDYEKLFF

clone size: NA
V gene: TRBV5-3
D gene: NA
J gene: TRBJ2-2
CDR3 DNA: TGTGCCAGAAGCTTCGCCCCCGGAGCCAGGGACACCGGGGAGCTGTTTTTT
CDR3 protein: CARSFAPGARDTGELFF

clone size: NA
V gene: TRBV11-3
D gene: NA
J gene: TRBJ1-3
CDR3 DNA: TGTGCCAGCAGCGTCACCGGGGGGTTCATATATTTT
CDR3 protein: CASSVTGGFIYF

clone size: NA
V gene: TRBV5-1
D gene: NA
J gene: TRBJ1-2
CDR3 DNA: TGCGCCAGCAGCTTGGGAGGGAATGGCTACACCTTC
CDR3 protein: CASSLGGNGYTF

clone size: NA
V gene: TRBV19
D gene: NA
J gene: TRBJ1-2
CDR3 DNA: TGTGCCAGTCAGCCGGGATCCGGGTATGGCTACACCTTC
CDR3 protein: CASQPGSGYGYTF

clone size: NA
V gene: TRBV6-4
D gene: NA
J gene: TRBJ1-1
CDR3 DNA: TGTGCCAGCAGAGTGACCCCTCCGTTCGGAACAGGATACACTGAAGCTTTCTTT
CDR3 protein: CASRVTPPFGTGYTEAFF

clone size: NA
V gene: TRBV5-4
D gene: NA
J gene: TRBJ2-2
CDR3 DNA: TGTGCCAGCAGCTTGGCCAGGGAGGTCGGGGAGCTGTTTTTT
CDR3 protein: CASSLAREVGELFF

clone size: NA
V gene: TRBV7-2
D gene: TRBD2
J gene: TRBJ2-3
CDR3 DNA: TGTGCCAGCAGCAAGGGACTAGCGGTCACAGATACGCAGTATTTT
CDR3 protein: CASSKGLAVTDTQYF

clone size: NA
V gene: TRBV5-1
D gene: NA
J gene: TRBJ1-2
CDR3 DNA: TGCGCCAGCAGCCTGGGGACATCGAACTATGGCTACACCTTC
CDR3 protein: CASSLGTSNYGYTF

clone size: NA
V gene: TRBV11-2
D gene: NA
J gene: TRBJ2-2
CDR3 DNA: TGTGCCAGCAGCCGGGCCGGGAGTTTCACCGGGGAGCTGTTTTTT
CDR3 protein: CASSRAGSFTGELFF

clone size: NA
V gene: TRBV24-1
D gene: NA
J gene: TRBJ1-2
CDR3 DNA: TGTGCCACCAGTGCCGGGGTGACTAACTATGGCTACACCTTC
CDR3 protein: CATSAGVTNYGYTF

clone size: NA
V gene: TRBV9
D gene: TRBD1
J gene: TRBJ2-1
CDR3 DNA: TGTGCCAGCAGCGTCGGACAGGGGGGTTACAATGAGCAGTTCTTC
CDR3 protein: CASSVGQGGYNEQFF

clone size: NA
V gene: TRBV9
D gene: NA
J gene: TRBJ2-6
CDR3 DNA: TGTGCCAGCAGGGGCGGGGGCACGAAGGCCAACGTCCTGACTTTC
CDR3 protein: CASRGGGTKANVLTF

clone size: NA
V gene: TRBV27
D gene: NA
J gene: TRBJ1-6
CDR3 DNA: TGTGCCAGCAGTTTTACAGGGTATAATTCACCCCTCCACTTT
CDR3 protein: CASSFTGYNSPLHF

clone size: NA
V gene: TRBV2
D gene: NA
J gene: TRBJ1-1
CDR3 DNA: TGTGCCAGCTTGGAGGTGAACACTGAAGCTTTCTTT
CDR3 protein: CASLEVNTEAFF

clone size: NA
V gene: TRBV28
D gene: TRBD1
J gene: TRBJ1-2
CDR3 DNA: TGTGCCAGCAGGCACACAGGGGGGCTTGGCTACACCTTC
CDR3 protein: CASRHTGGLGYTF

clone size: NA
V gene: TRBV5-1
D gene: NA
J gene: TRBJ2-2
CDR3 DNA: TGCGCCAGCAGCTTGCGGCCACAGAGCTCGAACACCGGGGAGCTGTTTTTT
CDR3 protein: CASSLRPQSSNTGELFF

clone size: NA
V gene: TRBV12-3/TRBV12-4
D gene: NA
J gene: TRBJ1-2
CDR3 DNA: TGTGCCTGCAAGGGGTACTATGGCTACACCTTC
CDR3 protein: CACKGYYGYTF

clone size: NA
V gene: TRBV5-4
D gene: TRBD2
J gene: TRBJ2-3
CDR3 DNA: TGTGCCAGCAGCTCCCCGGGACTAGGCATAGGGCAGTATTTT
CDR3 protein: CASSSPGLGIGQYF

clone size: NA
V gene: TRBV4-1
D gene: NA
J gene: TRBJ1-1
CDR3 DNA: TGCGCCAGCAGCCAAGGAGGGGGTAACACTGAAGCTTTCTTT
CDR3 protein: CASSQGGGNTEAFF

clone size: NA
V gene: TRBV9
D gene: NA
J gene: TRBJ1-1
CDR3 DNA: TGTGCCAGCAGGGAGGGCACGCTCATGAACACTGAAGCTTTCTTT
CDR3 protein: CASREGTLMNTEAFF

clone size: NA
V gene: TRBV19
D gene: TRBD2
J gene: TRBJ2-1
CDR3 DNA: TGTGCCAGCACCTCACGGGGGGGCCTCGGTGAGCAGTTCTTC
CDR3 protein: CASTSRGGLGEQFF

clone size: NA
V gene: TRBV15
D gene: NA
J gene: TRBJ2-3
CDR3 DNA: TGTGCCACCAGCAACACCCAAGAGGGCACAGATACGCAGTATTTT
CDR3 protein: CATSNTQEGTDTQYF

clone size: NA
V gene: TRBV29-1
D gene: TRBD1
J gene: TRBJ1-2
CDR3 DNA: TGCAGCGTTGAAGGGGACAGGGGGCGCTTGCTGAGGGGCTACACCTTC
CDR3 protein: CSVEGDRGRLLRGYTF

clone size: NA
V gene: TRBV6-4
D gene: NA
J gene: TRBJ1-5
CDR3 DNA: TGTGCCAGCAGTACCATCCAGGGTGGCAATCAGCCCCAGCATTTT
CDR3 protein: CASSTIQGGNQPQHF

clone size: NA
V gene: TRBV5-1
D gene: NA
J gene: TRBJ2-3
CDR3 DNA: TGCGCCAGCAGCTTGGCTGGAGGGGCGAAGGCTAGCACAGATACGCAGTATTTT
CDR3 protein: CASSLAGGAKASTDTQYF

clone size: many
V gene: TRBV19
D gene: TRBD1
J gene: TRBJ1-3
CDR3 DNA: TGTGCCAGTAGTATTAACAGGGGGATTTTTGGAAACACCATATATTTT
CDR3 protein: CASSINRGIFGNTIYF

clone size: NA
V gene: TRBV30
D gene: TRBD1
J gene: TRBJ1-5
CDR3 DNA: TGTGCCTGGAGCATACCGGGACAGATTAATCAGCCCCAGCATTTT
CDR3 protein: CAWSIPGQINQPQHF

clone size: few
V gene: TRBV10-1
D gene: NA
J gene: TRBJ1-6
CDR3 DNA: TGCGCCAGTAAGCAGGGTATGAATGCACCCCTCCACTTT
CDR3 protein: CASKQGMNAPLHF

clone size: NA
V gene: TRBV5-1
D gene: NA
J gene: TRBJ1-3
CDR3 DNA: TGCGCCAGCAGCTTGGGCAGGGCATACGGAAACACCATATATTTT
CDR3 protein: CASSLGRAYGNTIYF

clone size: NA
V gene: TRBV10-3
D gene: NA
J gene: TRBJ1-1
CDR3 DNA: TGTGCCACTTGGCTGGGCAGGGTGAACACTGAAGCTTTCTTT
CDR3 protein: CATWLGRVNTEAFF

clone size: NA
V gene: TRBV12-3/TRBV12-4
D gene: NA
J gene: TRBJ1-2
CDR3 DNA: TGTGCCAGCAGCGGGGGAGTATGGCTACGAACCTTC
CDR3 protein: CASSGGVWLRTF

clone size: NA
V gene: TRBV24-1
D gene: NA
J gene: TRBJ1-2
CDR3 DNA: TGTGCCACCAGTGATGGACAAGCGCCGGGTGGCTACACCTTC
CDR3 protein: CATSDGQAPGGYTF

clone size: NA
V gene: TRBV2
D gene: TRBD2
J gene: TRBJ2-1
CDR3 DNA: TGTGCCAGCGGCTCTAGCGGGGGGGCCCGCGAGCAGTTCTTC
CDR3 protein: CASGSSGGAREQFF

clone size: NA
V gene: TRBV7-6
D gene: TRBD2
J gene: TRBJ2-1
CDR3 DNA: TGTGCCAGCAGCTTAATGACTAGCGGGGGGGATAATGAGCAGTTCTTC
CDR3 protein: CASSLMTSGGDNEQFF